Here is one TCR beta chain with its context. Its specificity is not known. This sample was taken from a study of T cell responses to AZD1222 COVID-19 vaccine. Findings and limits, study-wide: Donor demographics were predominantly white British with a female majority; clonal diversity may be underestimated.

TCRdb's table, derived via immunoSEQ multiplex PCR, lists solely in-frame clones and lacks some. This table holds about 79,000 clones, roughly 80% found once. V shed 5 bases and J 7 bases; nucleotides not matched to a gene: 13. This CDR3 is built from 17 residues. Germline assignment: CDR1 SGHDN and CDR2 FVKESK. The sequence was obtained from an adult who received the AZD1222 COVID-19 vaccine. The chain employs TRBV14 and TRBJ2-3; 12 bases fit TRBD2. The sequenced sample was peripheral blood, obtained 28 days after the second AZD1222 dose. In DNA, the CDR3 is TGTGCCAGCAGCGAACTAGCGGGAGGTATATATACACATACGCAGTATTTT. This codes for CASSELAGGIYTHTQYF.